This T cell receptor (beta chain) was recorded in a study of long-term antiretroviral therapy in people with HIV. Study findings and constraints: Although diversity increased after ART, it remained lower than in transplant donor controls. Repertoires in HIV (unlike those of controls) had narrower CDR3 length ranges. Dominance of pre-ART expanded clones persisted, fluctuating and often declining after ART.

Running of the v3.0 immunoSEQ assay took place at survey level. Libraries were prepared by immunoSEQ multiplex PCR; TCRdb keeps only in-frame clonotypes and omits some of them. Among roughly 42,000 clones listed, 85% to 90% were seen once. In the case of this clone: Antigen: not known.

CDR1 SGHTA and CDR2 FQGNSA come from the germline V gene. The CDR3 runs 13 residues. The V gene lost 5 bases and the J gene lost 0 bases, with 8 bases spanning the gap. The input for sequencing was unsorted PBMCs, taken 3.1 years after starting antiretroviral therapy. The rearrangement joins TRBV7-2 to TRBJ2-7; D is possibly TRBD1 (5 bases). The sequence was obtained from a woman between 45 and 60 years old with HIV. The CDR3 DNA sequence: TGTGCCAGCAGCCGCAGGGACTCCTACGAGCAGTACTTC. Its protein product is CASSRRDSYEQYF.